The clone carrying this T cell receptor (beta chain) was detected only once. Germline lookup yields CDR1 SGHVS and CDR2 FQNEAQ. The CDR3 loop spans 14 amino acids. V was pared by 2 bases and J by 4 bases, with 5 bases of the junction left unmatched. The data belong to a study of shared T cell receptors in the human thymus. Profiling relied on immunoSEQ multiplex PCR, and the TCRdb table lists in-frame clones only, not all of them. Altogether more than 300,000 clones are present, 95% being singletons, with the ten largest covering roughly 0.02%. The specimen was thymocytes. The V gene is TRBV7-8, the J gene TRBJ2-7; 7 nucleotides match TRBD2. The sequence came from a human donor. CDR3 nucleotides: TGTGCCAGCAGCTTAATTGGGCGGGGGTACGAGCAGTACTTC. It specifies CASSLIGRGYEQYF.